This T cell receptor beta chain was recovered during a study of blood T cell repertoires in COVID-19. Study-wide background: Italy, Spain and the United States were the sources of the convalescent and acute COVID-19 samples. From T cells, B-cell-depleted T cells, or PBMCs came the material, which was cDNA or gDNA.

About this clone: A much larger clone is a single base away; this may be a read error.

In the original workflow: Reference gene primer amplification gave nucleated cell count estimates. TCRdb's table, derived via immunoSEQ multiplex PCR, lists solely in-frame clones and lacks some. V and J calls and clone size are copied from that table; D and trimming were computed from the DNA. The data show 200,000 to 250,000 clones, around 80% seen once. The source material was peripheral blood. This TCR was recovered from a human donor in a cohort sampled during active COVID-19.

CDR3 protein: CAWSVQVNQPQHF. CDR3 coding DNA: TGTGCCTGGAGTGTACAGGTCAATCAGCCCCAGCATTTT. V gene TRBV30 combines with J gene TRBJ1-5; a possible D gene is TRBD1 (5 bases). The CDR3 has 13 amino acids. Germline lookup yields CDR1 GTSNPN and CDR2 SVGIG (reference sequence). Trimming took 0 bases from V and 3 from J, leaving 6 bases between them.